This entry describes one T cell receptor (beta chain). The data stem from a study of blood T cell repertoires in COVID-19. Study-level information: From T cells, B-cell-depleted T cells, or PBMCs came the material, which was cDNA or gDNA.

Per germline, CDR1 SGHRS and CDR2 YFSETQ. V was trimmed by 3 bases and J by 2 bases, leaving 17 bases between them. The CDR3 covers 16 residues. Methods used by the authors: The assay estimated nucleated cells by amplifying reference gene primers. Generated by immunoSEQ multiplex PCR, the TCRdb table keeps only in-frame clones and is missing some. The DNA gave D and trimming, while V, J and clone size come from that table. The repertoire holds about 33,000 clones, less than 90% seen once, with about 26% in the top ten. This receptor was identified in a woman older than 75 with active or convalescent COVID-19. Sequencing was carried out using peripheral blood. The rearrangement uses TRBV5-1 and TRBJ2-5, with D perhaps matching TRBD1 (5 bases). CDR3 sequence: CASSWGGQRGQETQYF. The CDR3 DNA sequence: TGCGCCAGCAGCTGGGGCGGACAAAGGGGACAAGAGACCCAGTACTTC.